A selection of T cell receptor beta chains follows, all from one sample in a study of blood T cell repertoires in COVID-19. TCRdb keeps only in-frame clones here, not all; method: immunoSEQ multiplex PCR. The table includes roughly 70,000 clones, around 77% detected once. The sequenced sample was peripheral blood. These TCRs come from a human donor in a cohort sampled during active COVID-19. Each CDR3 is given with its conserved first and last residue.

V	J	CDR3
TRBV20-1	TRBJ2-7	CSASGDRGPYEQYF
TRBV15	TRBJ2-6	CATSIVTGGPWGANVLTF
TRBV6-2/TRBV6-3	TRBJ1-5	CASSYSGASNQPQHF
TRBV7-8	TRBJ1-2	CASSADRANYGYTF
TRBV20-1	TRBJ1-2	CSATRNYGYTF
TRBV5-4	TRBJ2-5	CATDDSGRVQETQYF
TRBV18	TRBJ2-1	CASSPMVAVEQFF
TRBV9	TRBJ2-5	CASNHEPEETQYF
TRBV9	TRBJ1-5	CASSGPGTRQPQHF
TRBV6-5	TRBJ2-7	CASSNTGGTYEQYF
TRBV3-1/TRBV3-2	TRBJ2-5	CASSPGVETQYF
TRBV6-5	TRBJ2-7	CASSSGPSYEQYF
TRBV7-2	TRBJ2-7	CASSLGGPRVEQYF
TRBV29-1	TRBJ2-3	CSVEAGDTQYF
TRBV11-3	TRBJ2-1	CASSSGLARTNEQFF
TRBV9	TRBJ2-6	CASSVSGDVSGANVLTF
TRBV18	TRBJ2-2	CASSPLRKGQMNTGELFF
TRBV19	TRBJ1-1	CASTTGGKAFF
TRBV9	TRBJ2-7	CASSFGDWAYEQYF
TRBV29-1	TRBJ2-7	CSVEEGQAEQYF
TRBV7-9	TRBJ2-3	CASSLELRTATDTQYF
TRBV4-1	TRBJ2-7	CASSQDTGPYEQYF
TRBV11-2	TRBJ2-5	CASLLGETQYF
TRBV6-5	TRBJ1-5	CASSTALEQPQHF
TRBV23-1	TRBJ2-5	CASSQSTGRGLFEYF
TRBV18	TRBJ2-7	CASSPVRGSYEQYF
TRBV6-2/TRBV6-3	TRBJ2-7	CASSYSVGAGHEQYF
TRBV7-9	TRBJ2-7	CASSPDRAWGYEQYF
TRBV28	TRBJ2-5	CASSFQRGGQETQYF
TRBV18	TRBJ2-1	CASSPGTSGTYNEQFF
TRBV18	TRBJ1-1	CASQSLEGRDTEAFF
TRBV9	TRBJ2-3	CASSVGTSDSTDTQYF
TRBV28	TRBJ1-5	CASSLRQGYNQPQHF
TRBV5-6	TRBJ2-7	CASSPEVRPRYEQYF
TRBV5-1	TRBJ2-5	CASSPGLAGEETQYF
TRBV4-1	TRBJ2-5	CASSHQGGQETQYF
TRBV6-5	TRBJ2-7	CASSLLNEQYF
TRBV30	TRBJ2-3	CAWISGRARTDTQYF
TRBV2	TRBJ1-1	CASSLGDTTEAFF
TRBV19	TRBJ2-5	CASSPRGPQGVDF
TRBV29-1	TRBJ2-7	CSVSTMVHEQYF
TRBV5-1	TRBJ2-1	CARWLGPGGGSYEQFF
TRBV7-2	TRBJ2-7	CASSKDYGRGNEQYF
TRBV11-2	TRBJ2-7	CASSGIGLAASYEQYF
TRBV30	TRBJ2-3	CAWSGTSGTTDTQYF
TRBV25-1	TRBJ2-7	CASSTYYEQYF
TRBV28	TRBJ2-7	CASSGGQVYEQYF
TRBV11-3	TRBJ1-1	CASSLARGAEAFF
TRBV7-2	TRBJ2-6	CASSLAGRAGANVLTF
TRBV14	TRBJ2-2	CASSPRSQWAGELFF
TRBV2	TRBJ2-2	CASGSGTAAGTGELFF
TRBV20-1	TRBJ1-2	CSAPGASGYTF
TRBV5-1	TRBJ1-3	CASSLAQGRGNTIYF
TRBV7-9	TRBJ1-4	CASSLSQGTGATNEKLFF
TRBV28	TRBJ1-6	CASSPGQVRSPLHF
TRBV4-3	TRBJ2-5	CASSQDDRQETQYF
TRBV7-9	TRBJ2-7	CASSFFSQGAEQYF
TRBV30	TRBJ1-2	CAWSGDRGSVVIVDYTF
TRBV5-6	TRBJ2-1	CASSFPPLTGGEQFF